These T cell receptor beta chains were read from a single sample in a study of blood T cell repertoires in COVID-19. The table came from immunoSEQ multiplex PCR; TCRdb's copy has only in-frame clones and leaves some out. The sample consists of 60,000 to 70,000 clones, over 80% of them appearing once. Sequencing used peripheral blood. Receptor source: a human donor in a cohort sampled during active COVID-19. Each CDR3 is given with its conserved first and last residue. The D gene is left open where the match is weak. Some rows mark clone size as missing; the rest say once, few, many or name a class of expanded clone.

CDR3nt | CDR3aa | j_gene | abundance | v_gene | d_gene
TGTGCCAGCAGTTACGAACGGGGTGCAGTCACTGAAGCTTTCTTT | CASSYERGAVTEAFF | TRBJ1-1 | once | TRBV6-2/TRBV6-3 | -
TGCGCCAGCAGCTGGACAGGGGGACCTGGGGCCAACGTCCTGACTTTC | CASSWTGGPGANVLTF | TRBJ2-6 | - | TRBV5-1 | TRBD1
TGTGCCTGGAGCCTAAGGGGTGACTATCAGCCCCAGCATTTT | CAWSLRGDYQPQHF | TRBJ1-5 | few | TRBV30 | -
TGTGCCAGCAGCTTGGACGGGGGCTCCTACAATGAGCAGTTCTTC | CASSLDGGSYNEQFF | TRBJ2-1 | - | TRBV5-8 | -
TGCGCCAGCAGCCAAGGGGACTCAAGCGGTACCGGGGAGCTGTTTTTT | CASSQGDSSGTGELFF | TRBJ2-2 | - | TRBV4-3 | -
TGTGCCAGCAGTGGTAGCGGGGGGGCCGGGGAGCAGTTCTTC | CASSGSGGAGEQFF | TRBJ2-1 | - | TRBV28 | TRBD2
TGTGCCAGCAGCTTCCGGGGGGCGGGTGGCTACACCTTC | CASSFRGAGGYTF | TRBJ1-2 | few | TRBV9 | -
TGCGCCAGCAGCTCCGGGACAGGGGAGGGGCGGGAGCAGTACTTC | CASSSGTGEGREQYF | TRBJ2-7 | - | TRBV5-1 | TRBD1
TGTGCCAGCAGTGAGAATGGGCCAACATCCTTCGCCTTC | CASSENGPTSFAF | TRBJ1-2 | - | TRBV9 | -
TGTGCCTGGAGTCGACCCGGCTTCAGGGGGACTAATGAAAAACTGTTTTTT | CAWSRPGFRGTNEKLFF | TRBJ1-4 | - | TRBV30 | TRBD1
TGTGCCAGCAGTATGGGGGGGAACACCGGGGAGCTGTTTTTT | CASSMGGNTGELFF | TRBJ2-2 | - | TRBV25-1 | -
TGTGCCAGTAGCAAGATAAGGACAGGGGCATACACTGAAGCTTTCTTT | CASSKIRTGAYTEAFF | TRBJ1-1 | few | TRBV19 | TRBD1
TGTGCCAGTAGTTCTCTCCGGACTAGCACTTTAGATACGCAGTATTTT | CASSSLRTSTLDTQYF | TRBJ2-3 | - | TRBV19 | TRBD2
TGCGCCAGCAGCTCAACCGGGGACAGAAACAATGAGCAGTTCTTC | CASSSTGDRNNEQFF | TRBJ2-1 | - | TRBV4-3 | TRBD1
TGTGCCAGCAGTATCCCGGGACAGGGGGTCGCTGGCTACACCTTC | CASSIPGQGVAGYTF | TRBJ1-2 | - | TRBV6-5 | TRBD1
TGTGCCAGCAGTGGAGGGAAGGCCGGGGAGCTGTTTTTT | CASSGGKAGELFF | TRBJ2-2 | - | TRBV7-9 | -
TGTGCCAGCAGCGGTACAGGACTAGCGGGGAACAATGAGCAGTTCTTC | CASSGTGLAGNNEQFF | TRBJ2-1 | few | TRBV9 | TRBD2
TGTGCCAGCAGCTGGGGACAAGGCAATAATTCACCCCTCCACTTT | CASSWGQGNNSPLHF | TRBJ1-6 | - | TRBV5-5 | -
TGTGCCAGCAGCCAACAGGGGGGACAAGAGACCCAGTACTTC | CASSQQGGQETQYF | TRBJ2-5 | few | TRBV5-4 | TRBD1
TGCGCCAGCAGCCTGGACGGGATGAACACTGAAGCTTTCTTT | CASSLDGMNTEAFF | TRBJ1-1 | - | TRBV5-1 | -
TGTGCCACCAGTGATGCCGGGACAGGGATCAATGAGCAGTTCTTC | CATSDAGTGINEQFF | TRBJ2-1 | - | TRBV24-1 | TRBD1
TGTGCCAGCAGCGTAGACCACGGGTGGGCCGGGGAGCTGTTTTTT | CASSVDHGWAGELFF | TRBJ2-2 | - | TRBV9 | -
TGTGCCAGCAGAGAGGGGGCGCGGGGAGATGAAGCTTTCTTT | CASREGARGDEAFF | TRBJ1-1 | - | TRBV2 | TRBD1